These T cell receptor beta chains were read from a single sample in a study of T cell changes during pregnancy in multiple sclerosis. Clones were read by immunoSEQ multiplex PCR, and TCRdb kept only the in-frame ones, dropping some. The sample shows over 65,000 clones, about 89% of them seen only once. The sequences come from peripheral blood, collected in the first trimester of pregnancy. The receptors come from a female donor with multiple sclerosis, enrolled in a pregnancy study. Both conserved end residues are part of each CDR3. Size is stated for part of the rows, as once, few or many counts, or as a class when the clone is expanded.

TRBV5-4 | few | CASSFGTSSSGANVLTF
TRBV30 | NA | CAWGGAGDTQYF
TRBV6-1 | NA | CAIRTSGYEQYF
TRBV2 | NA | CASSRDSGELFF
TRBV7-2 | NA | CASSLGTGANTEAFF
TRBV19 | NA | CASSYKQVYQPQHF
TRBV6-5 | NA | CASSPETFHGYTF
TRBV5-1 | NA | CASSLGVSSYEQYF
TRBV6-1 | NA | CASSLFSFYEQYF
TRBV7-9 | NA | CASILVRGLSSYNEQFF
TRBV10-3 | NA | CAITSGTDNSPLHF
TRBV28 | NA | CASSSSGRTYNEQFF
TRBV5-4 | NA | CASSSASKADTQYF
TRBV14 | NA | CASSQWDAGGIRGYTF
TRBV19 | NA | CASSKQSGTSGSYEQYF
TRBV18 | NA | CASSQTTGGNQPQHF
TRBV5-1 | NA | CASSQGVQETQYF
TRBV12-5 | once | CASAATGQGPTEAFF
TRBV7-6 | NA | CASSPKLLNTGELFF
TRBV1 | NA | CTSSQDEDRVNTEAFF
TRBV5-6 | NA | CASSAGTLYGYTF
TRBV18 | NA | CASSPALRTGGKETQYF
TRBV7-2 | NA | CASSPVQGAGNRRREQYF
TRBV19 | NA | CASSMGAGLAGSYNEQFF
TRBV12-2 | many | CASRSRDRGSYNEQFF
TRBV5-1 | NA | CASSFSGTSGRAGSYNEQFF
TRBV7-3 | NA | CASSLGISAGPYNEQFF
TRBV5-4 | NA | CASSPEASGSVGELFF
TRBV5-8 | NA | CASSFRRGDTQYF
TRBV19 | NA | CASRQGLRGTQYF
TRBV25-1 | few | CASTLGEYAEAFF
TRBV7-9 | once | CASSQARFTEAFF
TRBV6-1 | NA | CASRPSGSYNEQFF
TRBV7-6 | once | CASSLLGTGALETQYF
TRBV7-9 | NA | CASSSGVSRQPQHF
TRBV6-4 | few | CASSSGTVENSPLHF
TRBV27 | NA | CASRPGSQRTQYF
TRBV10-3 | NA | CAISDGQGFYNEQFF
TRBV29-1 | NA | CSVGGGQETQYF
TRBV5-4 | NA | CASSPLAGGGETQYF
TRBV18 | once | CASSPRTGPEETQYF
TRBV28 | NA | CASSITGKDIQYF
TRBV2 | NA | CASSVLPGPYEQYF
TRBV29-1 | NA | CSVALTGVTNEKLFF
TRBV5-4 | NA | CASSLVQAGGYEQYF
TRBV9 | NA | CASSGPHRGRGETQYF
TRBV28 | NA | CASSLSLAGGTDTQYF
TRBV18 | NA | CASSPQPSRGNEQFF
TRBV9 | NA | CASSVGVGGARQAFF
TRBV11-2 | NA | CASSLVAGGGQPQHF
TRBV6-6 | NA | CASRRIIDSNQPQHF
TRBV11-3 | NA | CASSSKTSGSTDTQYF
TRBV5-1 | few | CASSLGTADSPLHF
TRBV27 | NA | CASSITGTAMNTEAFF
TRBV5-1 | NA | CASSLLAGGVHEQYF